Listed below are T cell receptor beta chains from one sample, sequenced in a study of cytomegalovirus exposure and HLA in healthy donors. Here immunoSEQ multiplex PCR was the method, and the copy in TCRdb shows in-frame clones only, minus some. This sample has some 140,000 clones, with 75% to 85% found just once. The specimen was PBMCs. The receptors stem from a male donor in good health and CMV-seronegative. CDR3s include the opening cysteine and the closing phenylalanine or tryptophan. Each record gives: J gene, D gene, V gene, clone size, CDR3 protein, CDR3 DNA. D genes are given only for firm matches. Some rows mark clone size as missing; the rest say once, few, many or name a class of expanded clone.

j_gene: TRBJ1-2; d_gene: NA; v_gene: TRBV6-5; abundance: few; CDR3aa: CASLSRGAGGYTF; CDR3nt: TGTGCCAGCCTCAGTCGGGGGGCGGGTGGCTACACCTTC
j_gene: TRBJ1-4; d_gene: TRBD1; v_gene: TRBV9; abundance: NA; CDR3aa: CASSSTGWANEKLFF; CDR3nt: TGTGCCAGCAGCTCGACAGGGTGGGCTAATGAAAAACTGTTTTTT
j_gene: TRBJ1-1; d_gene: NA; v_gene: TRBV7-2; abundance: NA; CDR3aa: CASSLAPRGYTEAFF; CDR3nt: TGTGCCAGCAGCTTAGCCCCTAGGGGATACACTGAAGCTTTCTTT
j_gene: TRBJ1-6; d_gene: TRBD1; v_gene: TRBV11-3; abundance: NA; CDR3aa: CASSIDRVGGTSPLHF; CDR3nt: TGTGCCAGCAGCATCGACAGGGTAGGGGGCACTTCACCCCTCCACTTT
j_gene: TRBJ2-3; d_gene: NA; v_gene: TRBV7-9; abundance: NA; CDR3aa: CASSLAQGRSDTQYF; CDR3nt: TGTGCCAGCAGCTTAGCGCAGGGGCGGTCAGATACGCAGTATTTT
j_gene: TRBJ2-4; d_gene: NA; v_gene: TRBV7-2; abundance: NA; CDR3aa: CASSLRTDREKNIQYF; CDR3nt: TGTGCCAGCAGCCTACGGACAGATCGGGAAAAAAACATTCAGTACTTC
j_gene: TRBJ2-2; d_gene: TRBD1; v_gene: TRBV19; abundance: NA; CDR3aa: CASRDRGTGELFF; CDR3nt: TGTGCCAGTAGAGACAGGGGAACCGGGGAGCTGTTTTTT
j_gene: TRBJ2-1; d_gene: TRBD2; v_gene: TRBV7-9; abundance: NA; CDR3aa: CASSLGLADNEQFF; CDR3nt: TGTGCCAGCAGCTTGGGACTAGCGGACAATGAGCAGTTCTTC
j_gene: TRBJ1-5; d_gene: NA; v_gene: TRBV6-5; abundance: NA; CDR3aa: CASSLGINQPQHF; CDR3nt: TGTGCCAGCAGTCTAGGCATCAATCAGCCCCAGCATTTT
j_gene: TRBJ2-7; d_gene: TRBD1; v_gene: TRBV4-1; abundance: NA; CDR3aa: CASSQGTGRILGFYEQYF; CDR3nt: TGCGCCAGCAGCCAAGGGACAGGTCGCATCCTGGGGTTCTACGAGCAGTACTTC
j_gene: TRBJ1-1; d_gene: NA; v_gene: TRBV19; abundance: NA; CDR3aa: CASSIQGRLSTEAFF; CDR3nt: TGTGCCAGTAGTATACAGGGGCGGTTATCCACTGAAGCTTTCTTT
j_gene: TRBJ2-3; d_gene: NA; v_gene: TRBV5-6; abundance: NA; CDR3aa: CASSSPLGHSPIAQYF; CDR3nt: TGTGCCAGCAGCTCCCCCCTGGGGCATTCGCCAATAGCGCAGTATTTT
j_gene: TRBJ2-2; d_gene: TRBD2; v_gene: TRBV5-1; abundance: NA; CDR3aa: CASSPRGAGELFF; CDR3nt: TGCGCCAGCAGCCCCCGGGGGGCCGGGGAGCTGTTTTTT
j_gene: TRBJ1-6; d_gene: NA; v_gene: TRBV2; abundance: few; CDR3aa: CASSVEQLGSPLHF; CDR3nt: TGTGCCAGCAGTGTGGAACAACTAGGGTCACCCCTCCACTTT
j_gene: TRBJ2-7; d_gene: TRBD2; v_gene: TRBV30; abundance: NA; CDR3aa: CAWSVLGLAGDEQYF; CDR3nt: TGTGCCTGGAGTGTACTAGGACTAGCGGGGGACGAGCAGTACTTC
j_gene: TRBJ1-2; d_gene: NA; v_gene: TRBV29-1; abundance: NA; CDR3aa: CSVGSDGYTF; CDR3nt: TGCAGCGTTGGATCAGATGGCTACACCTTC
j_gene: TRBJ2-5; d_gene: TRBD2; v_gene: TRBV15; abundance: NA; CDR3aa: CATSRDGLASGGETQYF; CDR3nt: TGTGCCACCAGCAGAGATGGATTGGCTAGCGGGGGAGAGACCCAGTACTTC
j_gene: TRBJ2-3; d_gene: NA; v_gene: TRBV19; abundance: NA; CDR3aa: CASSIGLYTDTQYF; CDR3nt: TGTGCCAGTAGTATCGGTCTGTACACAGATACGCAGTATTTT
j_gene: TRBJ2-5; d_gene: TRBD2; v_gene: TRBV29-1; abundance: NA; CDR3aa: CSVFSGGETQYF; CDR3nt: TGCAGCGTCTTTAGCGGGGGGGAGACCCAGTACTTC
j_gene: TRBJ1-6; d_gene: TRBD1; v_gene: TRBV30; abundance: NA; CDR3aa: CAWSVIGGDSPLHF; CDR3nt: TGTGCCTGGAGTGTAATAGGGGGCGACTCACCCCTCCACTTT
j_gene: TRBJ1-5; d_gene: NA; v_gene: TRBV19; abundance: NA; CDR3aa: CASSIQGSNQPQHF; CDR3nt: TGTGCCAGTAGTATACAGGGATCAAATCAGCCCCAGCATTTT
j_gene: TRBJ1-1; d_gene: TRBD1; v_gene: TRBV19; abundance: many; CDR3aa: CASSGVRQGRTEAFF; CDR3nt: TGTGCCAGTAGTGGGGTTCGACAGGGGAGGACTGAAGCTTTCTTT
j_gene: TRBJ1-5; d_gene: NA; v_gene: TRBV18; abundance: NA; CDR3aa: CASSPGETQHF; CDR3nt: TGTGCCAGCTCACCAGGAGAAACCCAGCATTTT
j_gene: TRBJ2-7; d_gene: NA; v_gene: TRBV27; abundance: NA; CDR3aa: CASSSIGTQGAYEQYF; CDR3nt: TGTGCCAGCAGTTCGATAGGGACTCAGGGGGCCTACGAGCAGTACTTC
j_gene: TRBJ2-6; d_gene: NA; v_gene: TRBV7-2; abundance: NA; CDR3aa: CASSLGRTGANVLTF; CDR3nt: TGTGCCAGCAGCTTAGGCAGGACTGGGGCCAACGTCCTGACTTTC
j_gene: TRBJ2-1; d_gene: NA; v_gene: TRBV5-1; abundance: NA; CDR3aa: CASSLEGTKDNEQFF; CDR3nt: TGCGCCAGCAGCTTGGAGGGGACAAAAGACAATGAGCAGTTCTTC
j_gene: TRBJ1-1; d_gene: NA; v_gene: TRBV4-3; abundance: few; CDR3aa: CASSQEGGRTEAFF; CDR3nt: TGCGCCAGCAGCCAAGAAGGGGGACGGACTGAAGCTTTCTTT